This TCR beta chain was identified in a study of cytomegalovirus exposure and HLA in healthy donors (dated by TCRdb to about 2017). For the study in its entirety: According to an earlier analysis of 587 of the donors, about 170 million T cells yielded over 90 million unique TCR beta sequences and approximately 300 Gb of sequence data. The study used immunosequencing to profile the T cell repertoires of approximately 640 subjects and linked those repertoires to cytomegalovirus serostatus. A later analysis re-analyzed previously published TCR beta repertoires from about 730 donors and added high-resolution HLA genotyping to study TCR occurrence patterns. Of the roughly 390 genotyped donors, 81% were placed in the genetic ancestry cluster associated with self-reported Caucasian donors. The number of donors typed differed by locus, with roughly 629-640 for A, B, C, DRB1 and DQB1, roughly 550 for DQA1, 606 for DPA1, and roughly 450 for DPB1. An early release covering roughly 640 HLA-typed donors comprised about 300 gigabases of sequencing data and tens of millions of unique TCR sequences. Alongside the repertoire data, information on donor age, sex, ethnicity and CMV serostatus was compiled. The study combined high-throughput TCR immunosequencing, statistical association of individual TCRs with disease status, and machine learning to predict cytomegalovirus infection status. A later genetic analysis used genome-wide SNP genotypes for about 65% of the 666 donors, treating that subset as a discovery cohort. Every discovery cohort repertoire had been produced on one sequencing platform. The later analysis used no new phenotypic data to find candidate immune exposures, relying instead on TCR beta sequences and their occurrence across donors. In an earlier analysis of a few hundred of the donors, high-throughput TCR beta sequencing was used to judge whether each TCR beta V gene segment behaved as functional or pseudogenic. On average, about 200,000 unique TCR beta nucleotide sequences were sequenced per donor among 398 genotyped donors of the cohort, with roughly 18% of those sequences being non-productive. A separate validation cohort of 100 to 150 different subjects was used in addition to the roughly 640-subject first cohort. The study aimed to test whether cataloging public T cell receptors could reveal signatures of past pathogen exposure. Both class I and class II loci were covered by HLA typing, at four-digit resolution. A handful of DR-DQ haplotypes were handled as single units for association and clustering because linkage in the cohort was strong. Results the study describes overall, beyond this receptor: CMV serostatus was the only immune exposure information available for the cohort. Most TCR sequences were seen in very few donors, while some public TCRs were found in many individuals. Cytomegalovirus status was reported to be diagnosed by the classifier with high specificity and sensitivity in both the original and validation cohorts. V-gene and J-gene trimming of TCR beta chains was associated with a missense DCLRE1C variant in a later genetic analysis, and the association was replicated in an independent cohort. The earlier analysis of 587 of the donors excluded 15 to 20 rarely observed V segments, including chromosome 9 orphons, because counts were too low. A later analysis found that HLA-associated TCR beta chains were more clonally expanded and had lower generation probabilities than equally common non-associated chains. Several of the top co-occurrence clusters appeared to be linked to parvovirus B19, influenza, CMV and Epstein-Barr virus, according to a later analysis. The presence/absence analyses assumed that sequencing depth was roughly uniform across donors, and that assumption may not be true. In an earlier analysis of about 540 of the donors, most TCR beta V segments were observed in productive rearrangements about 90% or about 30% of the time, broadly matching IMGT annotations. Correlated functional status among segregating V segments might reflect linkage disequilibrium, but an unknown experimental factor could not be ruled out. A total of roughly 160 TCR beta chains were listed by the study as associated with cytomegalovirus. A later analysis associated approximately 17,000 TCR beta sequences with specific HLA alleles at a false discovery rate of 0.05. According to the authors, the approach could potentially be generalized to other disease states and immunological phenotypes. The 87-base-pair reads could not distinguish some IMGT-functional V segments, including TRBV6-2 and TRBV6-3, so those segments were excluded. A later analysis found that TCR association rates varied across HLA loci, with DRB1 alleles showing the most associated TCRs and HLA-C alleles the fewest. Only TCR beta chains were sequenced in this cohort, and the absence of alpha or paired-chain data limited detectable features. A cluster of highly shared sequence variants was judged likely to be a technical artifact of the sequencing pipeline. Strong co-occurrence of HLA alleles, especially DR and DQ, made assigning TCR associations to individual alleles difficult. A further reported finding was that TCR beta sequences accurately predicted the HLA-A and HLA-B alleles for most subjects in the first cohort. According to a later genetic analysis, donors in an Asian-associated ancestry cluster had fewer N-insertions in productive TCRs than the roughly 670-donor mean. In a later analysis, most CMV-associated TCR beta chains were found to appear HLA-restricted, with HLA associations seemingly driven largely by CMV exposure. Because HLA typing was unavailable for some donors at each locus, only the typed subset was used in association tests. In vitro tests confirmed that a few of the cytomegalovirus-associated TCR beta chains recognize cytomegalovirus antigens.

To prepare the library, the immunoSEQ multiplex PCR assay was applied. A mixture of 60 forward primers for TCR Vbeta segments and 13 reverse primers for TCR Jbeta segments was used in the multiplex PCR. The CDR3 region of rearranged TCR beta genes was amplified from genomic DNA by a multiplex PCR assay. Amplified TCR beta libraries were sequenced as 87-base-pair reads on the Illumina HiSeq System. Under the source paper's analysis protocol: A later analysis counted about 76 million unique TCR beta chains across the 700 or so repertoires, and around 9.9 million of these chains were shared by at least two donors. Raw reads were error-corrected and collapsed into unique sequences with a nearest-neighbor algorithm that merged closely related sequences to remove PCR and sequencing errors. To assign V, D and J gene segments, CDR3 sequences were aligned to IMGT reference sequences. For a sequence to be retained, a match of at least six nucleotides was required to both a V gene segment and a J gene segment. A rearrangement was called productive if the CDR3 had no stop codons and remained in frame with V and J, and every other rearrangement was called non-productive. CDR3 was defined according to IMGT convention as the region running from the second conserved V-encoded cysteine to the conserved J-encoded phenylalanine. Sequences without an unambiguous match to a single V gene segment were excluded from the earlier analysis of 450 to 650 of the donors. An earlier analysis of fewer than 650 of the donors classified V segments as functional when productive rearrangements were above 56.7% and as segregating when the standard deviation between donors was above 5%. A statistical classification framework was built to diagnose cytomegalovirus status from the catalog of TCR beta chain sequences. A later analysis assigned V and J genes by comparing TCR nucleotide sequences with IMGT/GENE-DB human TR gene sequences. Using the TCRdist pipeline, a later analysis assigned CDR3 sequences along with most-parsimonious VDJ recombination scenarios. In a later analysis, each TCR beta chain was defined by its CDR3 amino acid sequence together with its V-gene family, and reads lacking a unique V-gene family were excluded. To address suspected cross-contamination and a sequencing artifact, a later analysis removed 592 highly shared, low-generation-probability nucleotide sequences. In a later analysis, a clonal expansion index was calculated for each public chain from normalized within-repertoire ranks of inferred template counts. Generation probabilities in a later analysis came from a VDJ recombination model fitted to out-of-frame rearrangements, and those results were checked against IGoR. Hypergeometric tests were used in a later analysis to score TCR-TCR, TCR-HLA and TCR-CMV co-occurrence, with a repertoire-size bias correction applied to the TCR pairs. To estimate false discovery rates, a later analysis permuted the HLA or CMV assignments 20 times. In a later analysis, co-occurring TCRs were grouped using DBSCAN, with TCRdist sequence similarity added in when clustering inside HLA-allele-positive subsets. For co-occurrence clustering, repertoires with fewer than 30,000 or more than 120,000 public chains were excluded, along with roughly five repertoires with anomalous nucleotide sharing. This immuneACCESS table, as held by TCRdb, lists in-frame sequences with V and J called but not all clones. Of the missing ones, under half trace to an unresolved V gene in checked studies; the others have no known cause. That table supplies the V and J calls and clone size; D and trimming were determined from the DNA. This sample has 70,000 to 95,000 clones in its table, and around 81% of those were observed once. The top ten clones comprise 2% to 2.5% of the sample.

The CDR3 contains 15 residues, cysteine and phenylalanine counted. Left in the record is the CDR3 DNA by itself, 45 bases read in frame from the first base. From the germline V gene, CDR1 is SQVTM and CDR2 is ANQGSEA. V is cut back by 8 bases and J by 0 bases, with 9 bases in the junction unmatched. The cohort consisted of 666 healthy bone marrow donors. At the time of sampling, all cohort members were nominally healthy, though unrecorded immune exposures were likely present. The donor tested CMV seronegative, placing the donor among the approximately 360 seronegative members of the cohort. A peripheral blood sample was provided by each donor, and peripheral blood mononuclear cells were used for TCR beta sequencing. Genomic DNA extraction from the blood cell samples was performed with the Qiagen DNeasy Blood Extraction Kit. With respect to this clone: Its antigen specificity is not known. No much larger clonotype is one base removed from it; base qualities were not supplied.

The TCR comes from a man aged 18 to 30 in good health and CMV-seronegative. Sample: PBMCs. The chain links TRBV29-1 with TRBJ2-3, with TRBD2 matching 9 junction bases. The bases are TGCAGCTCCAGGAGCGGGGGGCCTAGCACAGATACGCAGTATTTT. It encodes CSSRSGGPSTDTQYF.